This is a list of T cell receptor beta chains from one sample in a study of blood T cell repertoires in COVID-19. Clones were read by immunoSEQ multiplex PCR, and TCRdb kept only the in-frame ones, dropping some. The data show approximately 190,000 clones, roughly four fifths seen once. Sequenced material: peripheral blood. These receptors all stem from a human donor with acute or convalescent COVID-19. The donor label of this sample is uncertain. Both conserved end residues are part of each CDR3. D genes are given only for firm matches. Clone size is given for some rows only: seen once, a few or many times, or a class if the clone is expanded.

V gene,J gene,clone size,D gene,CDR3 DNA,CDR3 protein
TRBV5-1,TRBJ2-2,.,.,TGCGCCAGCAGCTTGGGACAGTCGAACACCGGGGAGCTGTTTTTT,CASSLGQSNTGELFF
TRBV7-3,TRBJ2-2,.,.,TGTGCCAGCTCAGGGAACACCGGGGAGCTGTTTTTT,CASSGNTGELFF
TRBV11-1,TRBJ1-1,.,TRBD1,TGTGCCAGCAGCCCAGGACAGGGGTCTAGCACTGAAGCTTTCTTT,CASSPGQGSSTEAFF
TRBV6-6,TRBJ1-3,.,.,TGTGCCAGCAGTTACTCCCGACAGCTAAACACCATATATTTT,CASSYSRQLNTIYF
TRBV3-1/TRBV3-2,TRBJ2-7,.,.,TGTGCCAGCAGCCAGCGCGGCGAGCAGTACTTC,CASSQRGEQYF
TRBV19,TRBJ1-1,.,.,TGTGCCAGTAGTATCATGGACAGAAAGAACACTGAAGCTTTCTTT,CASSIMDRKNTEAFF
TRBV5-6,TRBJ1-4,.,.,TGTGCCAGCAGCTCGCTTGGGCAGTTAAATGAAAAACTGTTTTTT,CASSSLGQLNEKLFF
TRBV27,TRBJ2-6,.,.,TGTGCCAGCAGTTTAAATGGAGGGGCTGGGGCCAACGTCCTGACTTTC,CASSLNGGAGANVLTF
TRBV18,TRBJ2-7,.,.,TGTGCCAGCTCACAGCTGGCCTACGAGCAGTACTTC,CASSQLAYEQYF
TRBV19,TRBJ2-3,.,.,TGTGCCAGTAGTATCGGATCACTAGAGTTCTCCGATACGCAGTATTTT,CASSIGSLEFSDTQYF
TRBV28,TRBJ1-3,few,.,TGTGCCAGCAGACCCGGAGGGTCGGGAAACACCATATATTTT,CASRPGGSGNTIYF
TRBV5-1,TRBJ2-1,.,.,TGCGCCAGCAGCTTGGCCAGGCGGACAAACAATGAGCAGTTCTTC,CASSLARRTNNEQFF
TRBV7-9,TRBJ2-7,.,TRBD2,TGTGCCAGCAGCTTCGCCGGGACTAGCGGGAGGGCCGGCGAGCAGTACTTC,CASSFAGTSGRAGEQYF
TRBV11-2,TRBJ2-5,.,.,TGTGCCAGCAGCCGGGATCGGACCCAGTACTTC,CASSRDRTQYF
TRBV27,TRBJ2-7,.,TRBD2,TGTGCCAGCAGCAACACGGCTAGCGGGAGGTACGAGCAGTACTTC,CASSNTASGRYEQYF
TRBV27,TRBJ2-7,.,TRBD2,TGTGCCAGCAGCCCCGGGACTAGAGCCTACGAGCAGTACTTC,CASSPGTRAYEQYF
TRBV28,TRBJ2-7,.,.,TGTGCCAGCAGTTCCCCGCGGGAAGGGAGCGAGCAGTACTTC,CASSSPREGSEQYF
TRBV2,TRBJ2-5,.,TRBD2,TGTGCCAGCAGTGGGACTAGCGGGACGTTCGAGACCCAGTACTTC,CASSGTSGTFETQYF
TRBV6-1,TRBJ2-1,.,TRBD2,TGTGCCAGCAGTGAACCTAGCGGGAGGGATGAGCAGTTCTTC,CASSEPSGRDEQFF
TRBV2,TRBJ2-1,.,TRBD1,TGTGCCAGCAGTCGGGACAGGGTCTCCTACAATGAGCAGTTCTTC,CASSRDRVSYNEQFF
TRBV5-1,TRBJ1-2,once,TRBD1,TGCGCCAGCAGCGCGGGACAGAGCAACTATGGCTACACCTTC,CASSAGQSNYGYTF